One sample yielded the 11 T cell receptor beta chains listed below, sequenced in a study of blood T cell repertoires in COVID-19. Generated by immunoSEQ multiplex PCR, the TCRdb table keeps only in-frame clones and is missing some. The data show under 250,000 clones, around 89% seen once. Input material: peripheral blood. These receptor sequences come from a young man with COVID-19, enrolled during active disease.

The chain joins TRBV10-3 to TRBJ1-6, with 7 bases identical to TRBD1. Germline values: CDR1 ENHRY, CDR2 SYGVKD. Germline trimming cut 3 bases from V and 9 bases from J; bases unmatched to any gene: 8. This CDR3 has 15 amino acids. The chain's CDR3 is CAISETKTGASPLHF. The CDR3 DNA follows: TGTGCCATCAGTGAAACCAAAACAGGGGCTTCACCCCTCCACTTT.

The genes are TRBV6-6 and TRBJ2-1, with 7 positions matching TRBD1. The CDR3 runs 17 residues. Germline trimming cut 5 bases from V and 0 bases from J; bases unmatched to any gene: 10. Germline V gene lookup returns CDR1 MNHNY and CDR2 SVGAGI (reference sequence). CDR3 residues: CASSRPDRGPSYNEQFF. DNA of the CDR3: TGTGCCAGCAGTCGCCCAGATAGGGGGCCCTCCTACAATGAGCAGTTCTTC.

This chain connects TRBV24-1 to TRBJ2-1; 7 nucleotides line up with TRBD1. The CDR3 is made up of 16 amino acids. Germline V gene lookup returns CDR1 KGHDR and CDR2 SFDVKD. After removal of 5 bases from V and 5 bases from J, the junction contained 11 bases not matched to a gene. CDR3: CATSAPRQGRNNEQFF. The CDR3 DNA follows: TGTGCCACCAGTGCCCCTCGACAGGGCAGAAACAATGAGCAGTTCTTC.

The chain combines TRBV7-8 with TRBJ2-1; 9 bases line up with TRBD2. The CDR3 runs 19 residues. The trim removed 6 bases at V and 6 bases at J, leaving 21 bases unmatched. Germline CDR1 SGHVS, CDR2 FQNEAQ. The DNA of the CDR3 is TGTGCCAGCAGTTCTAACGTCCTAGCGGGGCCCACCCTACTCAATGAGCAGTTCTTC. Translation: CASSSNVLAGPTLLNEQFF.

This clone was seen just once. The CDR3 nucleotides read TGTGCCAGCAGTTACGGCCTGGACGGGGGGGCTTACAATGAGCAGTTCTTC. It yields the protein CASSYGLDGGAYNEQFF. The chain carries TRBV6-2 or TRBV6-3 and TRBJ2-1; 8 bases fit TRBD2. Germline lookup yields CDR1 MNHEY and CDR2 SVGEGT. Trimming cost V 2 bases and J 4 bases; bases outside gene matches: 10. The CDR3 is 17 residues long.

The CDR3 DNA reads as TGTGCCAGTAAAGGGAGCACCGGGACAGGGCGGTTTTTTGGCAATCAGCCCCAGCATTTT. Its protein product is CASKGSTGTGRFFGNQPQHF. This rearrangement joins TRBV19 to TRBJ1-5, with 9 bases fitting TRBD1. This CDR3 is built from 20 residues. Germline CDR1 LNHDA, CDR2 SQIVND (reference sequence). V was clipped by 7 bases and J by 2 bases; unmatched bases: 21.

The rearrangement links TRBV9 to TRBJ2-4; the D is unclear. This CDR3 region has 15 residues. The germline V and J ends were trimmed by 4 bases and 1 base, with 12 bases remaining between them. Germline V gene sequence: CDR1 SGDLS, CDR2 YYNGEE. The DNA of the CDR3 is TGTGCCAGCAGCCCCACCGTACTGGCCAAAAACATTCAGTACTTC. Its protein is CASSPTVLAKNIQYF.

The rearrangement links TRBV7-2 to TRBJ2-1; TRBD2 agrees at 10 bases. Trimming cost V 4 bases and J 0 bases; bases outside gene matches: 6. From germline, CDR1 is SGHTA and CDR2 FQGNSA. The CDR3 has 17 residues. This CDR3 is CASSSGLAETSYNEQFF. In nucleotides, the CDR3 is TGTGCCAGCAGCTCAGGACTAGCGGAGACCTCCTACAATGAGCAGTTCTTC.

The chain combines TRBV27 with TRBJ1-5; D unresolved. This CDR3 has 14 residues. V lost 4 bases to trimming and J lost 2 bases, with 9 bases between them. Germline loops: CDR1 MNHEY, CDR2 SMNVEV (reference sequence). The CDR3: CASSSHGGNQPQHF. The CDR3 region has the DNA TGTGCCAGCAGTTCCCACGGGGGCAATCAGCCCCAGCATTTT.

The V and J genes are TRBV7-2 and TRBJ2-7, with 13 bases matching TRBD2. Looked up from germline, CDR1 is SGHTA and CDR2 is FQGNSA. The V gene end was trimmed by 5 bases and the J gene end by 3 bases; junction bases not matched to a gene: 7. This CDR3 is built from 16 residues. CDR3 DNA sequence: TGTGCCAGCAGCGCCCGACTAGCGGGGGGACTCTACGAGCAGTACTTC. Translating it yields CASSARLAGGLYEQYF.

The V gene is TRBV7-2, the J gene TRBJ2-2; 9 nucleotides align to TRBD2. With V trimmed by 4 bases and J by 0 bases, 3 bases remained unmatched. The germline CDR1 and CDR2 sequences are SGHTA and FQGNSA. The CDR3 sequence is 16 residues long. This CDR3 is CASSWGLATNTGELFF. The DNA of the CDR3 is TGTGCCAGCAGCTGGGGACTAGCTACGAACACCGGGGAGCTGTTTTTT.